These 13 T cell receptor beta chains were sequenced from one sample in a study of OX40 agonist ivuxolimab in advanced cancers. Sequencing was performed with immunoSEQ multiplex PCR; in TCRdb, only in-frame clones are kept and a portion is missing. Of almost 70,000 clones in the sample, 90% were seen once. The sample in question was CD4+ or CD8+ T cells sorted from blood, obtained in a trial of the OX40 agonist ivuxolimab. The receptors stem from an adult with an advanced solid tumor such as melanoma, head and neck, liver or kidney cancer.

The chain is built from TRBV11-1 and TRBJ2-6; weak D call: TRBD1 (5 bases). The germline V and J ends were trimmed by 5 bases and 2 bases, with 10 bases remaining between them. There are 15 residues in the CDR3. From germline, CDR1 is SGHAT and CDR2 FQDESV (reference sequence). The CDR3 sequence: CASSLRATGANVLTF. For the CDR3, the DNA is TGTGCCAGCAGCCTCAGGGCGACTGGGGCCAACGTCCTGACTTTC.

This clone came up once. The genes are TRBV10-3 and TRBJ2-7, with D perhaps matching TRBD2 (6 bases). The germline gives CDR1 ENHRY, CDR2 SYGVKD. Trimming shortened V by 4 bases and J by 6 bases, and 10 bases separated the two germline ends. CDR3 size: 12 residues. CDR3 sequence: CAISGAGLEQYF. In DNA form, the CDR3 reads TGTGCCATCAGTGGCGCGGGGCTCGAGCAGTACTTC.

The V call is TRBV6-5, the J call TRBJ2-2; D might be TRBD2 (5 bases). Trimming took off 10 bases at V and 6 bases at J, with 9 bases between the two ends. Germline V gene lookup returns CDR1 MNHEY and CDR2 SVGAGI. There are 11 residues in the CDR3. The CDR3 sequence: CATRRSGELFF. The CDR3 DNA reads as TGTGCCACCCGGAGGTCCGGGGAGCTGTTTTTT.

The J gene is TRBJ1-2, the V gene TRBV5-6; D is undetermined. CDR1 SGHDT and CDR2 YYEEEE come from the germline V gene. CDR3 length equals 11 residues. The V end was cut by 3 bases, the J end by 6 bases, with 6 bases between. The CDR3 region is CASSSLDGYTF. As DNA, the CDR3 is TGTGCCAGCAGCTCATTGGATGGCTACACCTTC.

The chain has TRBV28 and TRBJ2-7; tentative D call: TRBD2 (6 bases). The germline V gene encodes CDR1 MDHEN and CDR2 SYDVKM. The CDR3 spans 15 residues. Between the trimmed V and J ends, which lost 4 bases and 0 bases, there was a span of 13 bases. Written as DNA, the CDR3 is TGTGCCAGCAGTTCACATGGGAGGATCTCCTACGAGCAGTACTTC. Translated: CASSSHGRISYEQYF.

The V gene is TRBV29-1, the J gene TRBJ2-1; D possibly corresponds to TRBD2 (7 bases). Per the germline V gene, CDR1 is SQVTM and CDR2 is ANQGSEA. This CDR3 is 15 amino acids long. With 0 bases removed from V and 4 bases from J, the gap between germline ends came to 13 bases. The chain's CDR3 is CSVEEEGGGYNEQFF. The CDR3 nucleotides read TGCAGCGTTGAAGAAGAGGGGGGAGGGTACAATGAGCAGTTCTTC.

The CDR3 sequence is CASSEWGGRGVYGYTF. DNA of the CDR3: TGTGCCAGCAGTGAATGGGGAGGGAGGGGGGTATATGGCTACACCTTC. The rearrangement joins TRBV25-1 to TRBJ1-2, with TRBD1 as a possible D gene (6 bases). CDR3 length: 16 amino acids. Trimming removed 1 base at V and 5 bases at J, with 17 bases between. CDR1 is MGHDK, CDR2 SYGVNS, per germline.

In its sample, this clone was seen a few times. V and J are TRBV6-1 and TRBJ1-4; no firm D call. The CDR3 totals 11 residues. Trimming removed 5 bases from V and 8 bases from J, with 6 bases in between. CDR1 MNHNS and CDR2 SASEGT come from the germline V gene. The CDR3 DNA is TGTGCCAGCAGTCCCCAGGAAAAACTGTTTTTT. Amino acids: CASSPQEKLFF.

This chain joins TRBV5-1 and TRBJ2-1, with TRBD1 matching 10 bases. From germline, CDR1 is SGHRS and CDR2 YFSETQ. Unmatched junction bases numbered 7, after V lost 2 bases and J lost 8 bases. The CDR3 sequence is 15 residues long. CDR3 region: CASSLGDRGSDEQFF. DNA for the CDR3: TGCGCCAGCAGCTTAGGGGACAGGGGCTCGGATGAGCAGTTCTTC. Complete variable domain (other parts from reference TRBV5-1 and TRBJ2-1): KAGVTQTPRYLIKTRGQQVTLSCSPISGHRSVSWYQQTPGQGLQFLFEYFSETQRNKGNFPGRFSGRQFSNSRSEMNVSTLELGDSALYLCASSLGDRGSDEQFFGPGTRLTVL.

V gene TRBV27 combines with J gene TRBJ1-5; 9 nucleotides agree with TRBD1. The CDR3 contains 17 residues. Per the germline V gene, CDR1 is MNHEY and CDR2 is SMNVEV (reference sequence). V lost 1 base to trimming and J lost 6 bases; unmatched junction nucleotides: 10. CDR3 coding DNA: TGTGCCAGCAGTTTATTCCTCCCGGGACAGGGTAGTCAGCCCCAGCATTTT. Translating it yields CASSLFLPGQGSQPQHF.

The chain links TRBV27 to TRBJ1-2; a possible D gene is TRBD1 (5 bases). The CDR3 extends over 14 amino acids. Germline V gene sequence: CDR1 MNHEY, CDR2 SMNVEV (reference sequence). V dropped 5 bases and J dropped 1 base, with 11 bases sitting between them. The CDR3 is CASSRDGLNYGYTF. CDR3 DNA: TGTGCCAGCAGTAGGGACGGACTTAACTATGGCTACACCTTC.

The chain links TRBV18 to TRBJ2-1; D is tentatively TRBD1 or TRBD2 (5 bases each). This CDR3 is 13 amino acids long. Trimming removed 8 bases at V and 9 bases at J, with 17 bases between. Germline V CDR1 and CDR2: KGHSH, LQKENI. The CDR3 DNA reads as TGTGCCAGCGGGGCCATAACGGCGGGTGAGCAGTTCTTC. Amino acid sequence: CASGAITAGEQFF.

This clone was observed once. V is TRBV5-4 and J is TRBJ2-1, with D maybe TRBD2 (6 bases). There are 13 residues in the CDR3. V was pared by 4 bases and J by 5 bases, with 10 bases between. CDR1 is SGHNT, CDR2 YYREEE, per germline (reference sequence). DNA of the CDR3: TGTGCCAGCAGCCCGGGACTGAACAATGAGCAGTTCTTC. Translated, it gives CASSPGLNNEQFF.